Listed here are 25 T cell receptor beta chains from one sample, sequenced in a study of cytomegalovirus exposure and HLA in healthy donors (dated by TCRdb to about 2017). Receptor libraries were prepared by the immunoSEQ multiplex PCR assay. The multiplex PCR relied on a mix of 60 forward primers for TCR Vbeta segments and 13 reverse primers for TCR Jbeta segments. The clones in this table, taken by TCRdb from immuneACCESS, are in-frame only. Not every clone is retained; where verified, under half of the shortfall comes from an unresolved V gene, and the cause of the rest is unknown. The table for this sample lists some 200,000 clones; 80% to 90% of them were counted only once. Clones ranked in the top ten supply 0.9% to 1.1% of the sample. The sample comprised PBMCs. These receptors all stem from a woman between 18 and 30 years old in good health and CMV-seronegative.

The rearrangement uses TRBV27 and TRBJ2-7, with TRBD2 matching 9 bases. Germline-derived CDR1 and CDR2 are MNHEY and SMNVEV (reference sequence). The CDR3 runs 15 residues. With 5 bases clipped from V and 2 bases from J, the junction kept 7 bases outside the gene matches. The chain's CDR3 is CASSPSIAGAYEQYF. CDR3 DNA sequence: TGTGCCAGCAGTCCATCAATAGCGGGGGCCTACGAGCAGTACTTC.

The V gene is TRBV5-4, the J gene TRBJ2-7; 8 nucleotides line up with TRBD2. J was trimmed by 3 bases and V by 0 bases; bases with no gene match: 5. The CDR3 is 15 residues long. Germline V gene data show CDR1 as SGHNT and CDR2 as YYREEE (reference sequence). CDR3 in amino acids: CASSLAAGGHYEQYF. The CDR3 DNA sequence: TGTGCCAGCAGCTTGGCCGCGGGGGGACACTACGAGCAGTACTTC.

The gene calls are TRBV7-2 and TRBJ2-5, with 10 bases lining up with TRBD1. The trim removed 10 bases at V and 5 bases at J, leaving 10 bases unmatched. This CDR3 region has 14 residues. Germline V lookup: CDR1 SGHTA, CDR2 FQGNSA. The CDR3 nucleotides read TGTGCCACCAGACCGACAGGGGGCAGGGAGACCCAGTACTTC. It specifies CATRPTGGRETQYF.

The chain is built from TRBV7-8 and TRBJ1-1, with D possibly TRBD1 on 6 matching bases. This CDR3 contains 15 residues. Trimming pared 5 bases from V and 1 base from J, leaving 14 bases between. The V gene's germline CDR1 is SGHVS and CDR2 FQNEAQ. The CDR3 DNA follows: TGTGCCAGCAGCACTTCACAGGGACGGAACACTGAAGCTTTCTTT. This sequence encodes CASSTSQGRNTEAFF.

The V call is TRBV11-2, the J call TRBJ1-1; no reliable D call. The CDR3 spans 12 residues. The germline gives CDR1 SGHAT, CDR2 FQNNGV. Trimming shortened V by 5 bases and J by 4 bases, and 8 bases separated the two germline ends. CDR3 DNA: TGTGCCAGCAGCCCGTGGAGCACTGAAGCTTTCTTT. It translates to CASSPWSTEAFF.

This clone has only one observation. The chain couples TRBV5-4 to TRBJ2-3; 10 bases match TRBD1. CDR3 length: 16 amino acids. Germline CDR1 is SGHNT and CDR2 is YYREEE (reference sequence). V gave up 0 bases and J gave up 5 bases; unmatched junction bases: 6. The CDR3 DNA sequence: TGTGCCAGCAGCTTGGTATGGACAGGGGGTTTAGATACGCAGTATTTT. It specifies CASSLVWTGGLDTQYF.

This sequence joins TRBV21-1 and TRBJ2-2; the D call in the table, TRBD1, was not verified against the DNA. TRBV21-1 represents a pseudogene. This CDR3 has 20 residues. CDR3 DNA sequence: TGTGCCAGCAGCACCGGTTCTGACGACCGGGACAGGGGGCATAACGGGGAGCTGTTTTTT. It translates to CASSTGSDDRDRGHNGELFF.

V usage is TRBV6-1 and J usage is TRBJ2-2; 7 nucleotides agree with TRBD1. J was trimmed by 5 bases and V by 0 bases; bases with no gene match: 12. Germline V gene lookup returns CDR1 MNHNS and CDR2 SASEGT. This CDR3 comprises 18 residues. The CDR3, as DNA: TGTGCCAGCAGTGAAGCGCTTAATAGGGGGCGAGGTACCGGGGAGCTGTTTTTT. The encoded protein is CASSEALNRGRGTGELFF.

The V call is TRBV6-5, the J call TRBJ2-1, with 7 bases fitting TRBD2. The CDR3 is 16 residues long. The germline CDR1 and CDR2 sequences are MNHEY and SVGAGI. V shed 2 bases and J 7 bases; nucleotides not matched to a gene: 11. The CDR3 protein is CASSYREGLWRNEQFF. The CDR3 DNA reads TGTGCCAGCAGTTACAGGGAGGGGCTCTGGAGGAATGAGCAGTTCTTC.

The chain recombines TRBV9 with TRBJ1-2, with a possible D match to TRBD1 (5 bases). V was cut by 0 bases and J by 4 bases, with 16 bases left in between. The CDR3 sequence is 16 residues long. Germline CDR1 and CDR2: SGDLS and YYNGEE. DNA for the CDR3: TGTGCCAGCAGCGTAGGTCCGGGGGAATTAAGCTATGGCTACACCTTC. Residues: CASSVGPGELSYGYTF.

The rearrangement links TRBV11-2 to TRBJ1-2; 7 bases are a match to TRBD1. The ends lost 5 bases at V and 6 bases at J; junction bases unmatched: 6. Germline values: CDR1 SGHAT, CDR2 FQNNGV. CDR3 length equals 13 residues. CDR3 sequence reads: CASSPQTGNGYTF. In nucleotides, the CDR3 is TGTGCCAGCAGCCCACAGACAGGGAATGGCTACACCTTC.

This clone was found a few times. J is TRBJ1-2 and V is TRBV5-5; weak D call: TRBD1 (6 bases). Trimming removed 0 bases at V and 3 bases at J, with 12 bases between. This CDR3 is 15 amino acids long. Germline V gives CDR1 SGHKS, CDR2 YYEKEE (reference sequence). This CDR3 is CASSLVAGVDYGYTF. The CDR3 nucleotides read TGTGCCAGCAGCTTGGTGGCAGGGGTTGACTATGGCTACACCTTC.

The rearrangement joins TRBV6-5 to TRBJ1-2, with 10 bases fitting TRBD1. The germline V gene has CDR1 MNHEY and CDR2 SVGAGI. The CDR3 runs to 13 residues. The trim removed 6 bases at V and 3 bases at J, leaving 1 base unmatched. The CDR3 spells CASRGTGDYGYTF. The CDR3 DNA sequence: TGTGCCAGCAGGGGGACAGGGGACTATGGCTACACCTTC.

This clone occurred once. The chain links TRBV9 to TRBJ2-1, with D maybe TRBD1 (6 bases). This CDR3 is 17 amino acids long. The germline CDR1 and CDR2 sequences are SGDLS and YYNGEE. The V end was cut by 0 bases, the J end by 5 bases, with 18 bases between. The CDR3 region is CASSVDQGQGGNNEQFF. The DNA for the CDR3 is TGTGCCAGCAGCGTAGACCAGGGACAAGGGGGAAACAATGAGCAGTTCTTC.

This chain connects TRBV12-2 to TRBJ2-1; the DNA was not used to check the table's D call, TRBD2. TRBV12-2 is designated a pseudogene. This CDR3 has 15 residues. CDR3 coding DNA: TGTGCAAGTCGCCCAATTCGACTAGCGGGAGGCGAGCAGTTCTTC. Residues: CASRPIRLAGGEQFF.

The chain joins TRBV18 to TRBJ1-4; D not resolved. The V gene's germline CDR1 is KGHSH and CDR2 LQKENI. CDR3 length: 14 residues. With 0 bases removed from V and 7 bases from J, the gap between germline ends came to 9 bases. CDR3 nucleotides: TGTGCCAGCTCACCACCCGGGATGGGTGAAAAACTGTTTTTT. As protein: CASSPPGMGEKLFF.

The rearrangement joins TRBV7-2 to TRBJ1-2; D unclear. The CDR3 consists of 15 residues. In germline, CDR1 is SGHTA, CDR2 FQGNSA. The V end lost 1 base, the J end lost 3 bases, and 12 bases lay between the germline ends. The CDR3 loop is CASSLEVDYYYGYTF. In DNA, the CDR3 is TGTGCCAGCAGCTTAGAGGTGGACTATTACTATGGCTACACCTTC.

This clone was detected only once. The chain carries TRBV2 and TRBJ1-1; 9 nucleotides line up with TRBD1. There are 16 residues in the CDR3. Trimming took 6 bases from V and 0 from J; bases not matched to a gene: 8. Germline-derived CDR1 and CDR2 are SNHLY and FYNNEI. The CDR3 region is CASSRSGTGLNTEAFF. DNA for the CDR3: TGTGCCAGCAGCCGTTCCGGGACAGGGTTGAACACTGAAGCTTTCTTT. The full variable domain, in which reference TRBV2 and TRBJ1-1 provide the parts outside the CDR3, is EPEVTQTPSHQVTQMGQEVILRCVPISNHLYFYWYRQILGQKVEFLVSFYNNEISEKSEIFDDQFSVERPDGSNFTLKIRSTKLEDSAMYFCASSRSGTGLNTEAFFGQGTRLTVV.

V is TRBV11-3 and J is TRBJ1-1; 8 positions match TRBD1. CDR3 size: 13 residues. Germline V lookup: CDR1 SGHNT, CDR2 YENEEA. The ends lost 3 bases at V and 9 bases at J; junction bases unmatched: 6. The CDR3: CASSLNGQGQAFF. The CDR3 region has the DNA TGTGCCAGCAGCTTGAATGGACAGGGTCAAGCTTTCTTT. Supplemented by reference TRBV11-3 and TRBJ1-1, the full variable domain reads EAGVVQSPRYKIIEKKQPVAFWCNPISGHNTLYWYLQNLGQGPELLIRYENEEAVDDSQLPKDRFSAERLKGVDSTLKIQPAELGDSAVYLCASSLNGQGQAFFGQGTRLTVV.

The chain joins TRBV11-2 to TRBJ1-2; the match to TRBD1 covers 9 bases. The CDR3 loop spans 17 amino acids. V trimming: 5 bases; J trimming: 6 bases; junction bases outside the gene matches: 16. CDR1 and CDR2 from the germline V gene are SGHAT and FQNNGV. DNA of the CDR3: TGTGCCAGCAGCACCAGCCCCGGACAGGGGTTAGCGGATGGCTACACCTTC. Amino acids: CASSTSPGQGLADGYTF.

Written as DNA, the CDR3 is TGTGCCAGCAGTTTCACAGGGACGAACACTGAAGCTTTCTTT. Protein: CASSFTGTNTEAFF. The rearrangement links TRBV27 to TRBJ1-1; TRBD1 is a possible D gene (6 bases). Germline CDR1 and CDR2: MNHEY and SMNVEV (reference sequence). The CDR3 loop spans 14 amino acids. The V and J ends lost 3 bases and 1 base respectively, with 9 bases between them.

This chain links TRBV19 with TRBJ2-7; a weak D match, TRBD2 (5 bases). Trimming removed 2 bases at V and 4 bases at J, with 9 bases between. The germline V gene encodes CDR1 LNHDA and CDR2 SQIVND (reference sequence). The CDR3 is made up of 13 amino acids. CDR3 sequence reads: CASSIPSRYEQYF. CDR3 in DNA: TGTGCCAGTAGTATACCTAGCCGATACGAGCAGTACTTC.

The chain employs TRBV19 and TRBJ2-7, with a tentative D call TRBD2 (5 bases). With 10 bases removed from V and 6 bases from J, the gap between germline ends came to 16 bases. Germline V gene data show CDR1 as LNHDA and CDR2 as SQIVND (reference sequence). CDR3 size: 12 residues. CDR3 sequence: CATSPAGREQYF. DNA of the CDR3: TGTGCCACCTCCCCGGCGGGCCGCGAGCAGTACTTC. The whole variable domain, filled in from reference TRBV19 and TRBJ2-7, reads DGGITQSPKYLFRKEGQNVTLSCEQNLNHDAMYWYRQDPGQGLRLIYYSQIVNDFQKGDIAEGYSVSREKKESFPLTVTSAQKNPTAFYLCATSPAGREQYFGPGTRLTVT.

The chain couples TRBV5-1 to TRBJ2-5, with D perhaps TRBD2 (6 bases). Trimming took off 3 bases at V and 2 bases at J, with 17 bases between the two ends. Germline-derived CDR1 and CDR2 are SGHRS and YFSETQ. CDR3 length equals 16 residues. This CDR3 reads CASSSPGSGSQETQYF. The CDR3 DNA sequence: TGCGCCAGCAGCTCCCCGGGTAGCGGCAGTCAAGAGACCCAGTACTTC.

The chain recombines TRBV30 with TRBJ2-7, with D perhaps matching TRBD1 (5 bases). V lost 1 base and J lost 3, with 10 bases in between. This CDR3 spans 13 amino acids. Germline V CDR1 and CDR2: GTSNPN, SVGIG (reference sequence). The CDR3 coding sequence is TGTGCCTGGAGTGGGGTAGACAGCTACGAGCAGTACTTC. Its protein product is CAWSGVDSYEQYF.